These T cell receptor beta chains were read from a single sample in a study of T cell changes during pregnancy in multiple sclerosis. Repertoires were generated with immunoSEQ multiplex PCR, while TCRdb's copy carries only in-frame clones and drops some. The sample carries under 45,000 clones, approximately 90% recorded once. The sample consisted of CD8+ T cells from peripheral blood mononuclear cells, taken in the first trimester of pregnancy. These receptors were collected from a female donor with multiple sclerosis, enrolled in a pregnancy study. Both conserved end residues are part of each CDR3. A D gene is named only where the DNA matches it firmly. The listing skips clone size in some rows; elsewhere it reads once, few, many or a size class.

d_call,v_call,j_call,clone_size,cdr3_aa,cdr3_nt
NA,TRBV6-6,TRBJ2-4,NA,CASSYGGNPNIQYF,TGTGCCAGCAGTTACGGGGGGAATCCAAACATTCAGTACTTC
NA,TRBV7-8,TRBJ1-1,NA,CASSSPGGVGTEAFF,TGTGCCAGCAGCTCCCCGGGCGGGGTGGGCACTGAAGCTTTCTTT
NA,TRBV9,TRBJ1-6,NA,CASSGSTGPNSPLHF,TGTGCCAGCAGCGGTTCAACAGGGCCTAATTCACCCCTCCACTTT
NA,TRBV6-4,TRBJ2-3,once,CASSRHPGDGEDTQYF,TGTGCCAGCAGCCGACATCCAGGGGACGGGGAAGATACGCAGTATTTT
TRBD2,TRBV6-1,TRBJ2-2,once,CASSEVPFLAGANTGELFF,TGTGCCAGCAGTGAAGTCCCCTTCCTAGCGGGGGCAAACACCGGGGAGCTGTTTTTT
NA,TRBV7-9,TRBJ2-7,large,CASSVVQGTYEQYF,TGTGCCAGCAGCGTGGTCCAGGGTACCTACGAGCAGTACTTC
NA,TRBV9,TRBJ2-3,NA,CASSVENGGGARDTQYF,TGTGCCAGCAGCGTAGAGAATGGAGGCGGGGCCAGAGATACGCAGTATTTT
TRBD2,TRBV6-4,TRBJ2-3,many,CASSDSGTSGGGTDTQYF,TGTGCCAGCAGTGACTCGGGGACTAGCGGGGGGGGCACAGATACGCAGTATTTT
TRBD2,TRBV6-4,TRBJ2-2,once,CASRATSGGAAGELFF,TGTGCCAGCAGAGCGACTAGCGGGGGGGCTGCCGGGGAGCTGTTTTTT
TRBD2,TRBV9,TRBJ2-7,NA,CASSDASGGAYEQYF,TGTGCCAGCAGTGACGCTAGCGGGGGGGCCTACGAGCAGTACTTC
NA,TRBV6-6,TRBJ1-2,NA,CASTTGQGYTF,TGTGCCAGCACTACAGGGCAAGGCTACACCTTC
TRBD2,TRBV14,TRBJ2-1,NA,CASSHLRAGGAYNEQFF,TGTGCCAGCAGCCACCTCCGAGCGGGGGGGGCCTACAATGAGCAGTTCTTC
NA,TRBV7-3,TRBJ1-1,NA,CASSRVLGTEAFF,TGTGCCAGCAGCCGGGTGCTAGGCACTGAAGCTTTCTTT
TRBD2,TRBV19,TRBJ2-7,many,CASSISPGLAGEFVEQYF,TGTGCCAGTAGTATAAGCCCCGGACTAGCGGGGGAGTTCGTCGAGCAGTACTTC
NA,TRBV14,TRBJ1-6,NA,CASSLMTANSPLHF,TGTGCCAGCAGCCTGATGACAGCTAATTCACCCCTCCACTTT
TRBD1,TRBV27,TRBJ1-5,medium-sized,CASSLVAGTGDQPQHF,TGTGCCAGCAGTTTAGTTGCCGGGACAGGGGATCAGCCCCAGCATTTT
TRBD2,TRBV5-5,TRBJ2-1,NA,CASSLGTSGYYNEQFF,TGTGCCAGCAGCTTGGGAACTAGCGGGTACTACAATGAGCAGTTCTTC
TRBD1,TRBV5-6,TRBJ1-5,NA,CASSSGTGPNQPQHF,TGTGCCAGCAGCTCGGGGACAGGCCCCAATCAGCCCCAGCATTTT
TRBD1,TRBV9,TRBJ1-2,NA,CASSGSVTGGFQPTF,TGTGCCAGCAGCGGGTCAGTGACAGGGGGCTTTCAGCCCACCTTC
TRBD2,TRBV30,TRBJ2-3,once,CACRRGADTQYF,TGTGCCTGCCGGCGGGGGGCAGATACGCAGTATTTT
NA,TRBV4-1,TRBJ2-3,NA,CASSQGQFSTDTQYF,TGCGCCAGCAGCCAAGGACAGTTTAGCACAGATACGCAGTATTTT
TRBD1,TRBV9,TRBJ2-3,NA,CASSVWTGGATDTQYF,TGTGCCAGCAGCGTATGGACAGGGGGGGCCACAGATACGCAGTATTTT
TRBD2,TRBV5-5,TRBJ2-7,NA,CASSLASGGAGYEQYF,TGTGCCAGCAGCTTGGCTAGCGGGGGGGCCGGGTACGAGCAGTACTTC
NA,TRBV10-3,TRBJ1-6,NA,CAISESTRTANSPLHF,TGTGCCATCAGTGAGTCTACCCGGACAGCTAATTCACCCCTCCACTTT
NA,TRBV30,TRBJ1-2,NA,CAWEGGTF,TGTGCCTGGGAGGGTGGCACCTTC
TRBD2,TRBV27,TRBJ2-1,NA,CASGGSYNEQFF,TGTGCCTCGGGGGGGTCCTACAATGAGCAGTTCTTC
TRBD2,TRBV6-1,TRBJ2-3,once,CASSEEAGGLDTQYF,TGTGCCAGCAGTGAAGAAGCGGGGGGATTAGATACGCAGTATTTT
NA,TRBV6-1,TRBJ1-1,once,CASSPGTNTEAFF,TGTGCCAGCAGTCCCGGGACAAACACTGAAGCTTTCTTT
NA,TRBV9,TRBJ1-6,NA,CASSDLRTDFTLHF,TGTGCCAGCAGCGACCTGAGGACAGACTTCACCCTCCACTTT
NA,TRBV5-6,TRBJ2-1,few,CASSLEEGAYNEQFF,TGTGCCAGCAGCTTGGAGGAGGGTGCCTACAATGAGCAGTTCTTC
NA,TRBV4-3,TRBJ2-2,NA,CASSQDSLAVGTGELFF,TGCGCCAGCAGCCAAGACAGTCTAGCAGTAGGGACCGGGGAGCTGTTTTTT
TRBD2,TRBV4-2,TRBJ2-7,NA,CASSQDHGGGAYEQYF,TGTGCCAGCAGCCAAGATCACGGCGGGGGGGCTTACGAGCAGTACTTC
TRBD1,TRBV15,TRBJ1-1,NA,CATSRAPGQGNTEAFF,TGTGCCACCAGCAGAGCCCCGGGACAGGGCAACACTGAAGCTTTCTTT
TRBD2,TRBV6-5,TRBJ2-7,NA,CASSYGGGAGYEQYF,TGTGCCAGCAGTTACGGCGGGGGGGCCGGCTACGAGCAGTACTTC
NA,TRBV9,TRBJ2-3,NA,CASSVAGSGPDTQYF,TGTGCCAGCAGCGTAGCTGGGTCAGGCCCAGATACGCAGTATTTT
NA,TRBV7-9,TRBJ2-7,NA,CASSLDASGTREQYF,TGTGCCAGCAGCTTAGACGCGTCAGGGACACGCGAGCAGTACTTC
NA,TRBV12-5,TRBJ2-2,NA,CASGLPKDRGELFF,TGTGCTAGTGGTTTGCCAAAGGACAGAGGGGAGCTGTTTTTT
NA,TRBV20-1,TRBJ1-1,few,CSARGHTEAFF,TGCAGTGCTAGAGGGCACACTGAAGCTTTCTTT
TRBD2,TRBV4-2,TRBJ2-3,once,CASSQDWASGADTQYF,TGTGCCAGCAGCCAAGATTGGGCTAGCGGGGCAGATACGCAGTATTTT
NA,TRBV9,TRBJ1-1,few,CASSPWTAGTEAFF,TGTGCCAGCAGCCCGTGGACGGCGGGCACTGAAGCTTTCTTT
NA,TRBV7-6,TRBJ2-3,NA,CASSYGGPTDTQYF,TGTGCCAGCAGCTACGGGGGGCCCACAGATACGCAGTATTTT
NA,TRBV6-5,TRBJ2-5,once,CASGPGWETQYF,TGTGCCAGCGGTCCGGGGTGGGAGACCCAGTACTTC
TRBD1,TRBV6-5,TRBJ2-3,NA,CASSHWTGEGDTQYF,TGTGCCAGCAGTCATTGGACAGGGGAGGGGGATACGCAGTATTTT
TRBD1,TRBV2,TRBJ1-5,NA,CASSGQGAENQPQHF,TGTGCCAGCAGTGGACAGGGGGCTGAAAATCAGCCCCAGCATTTT
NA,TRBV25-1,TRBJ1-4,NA,CASSEFSGDGEKLFF,TGTGCCAGCAGTGAATTCTCGGGTGATGGTGAAAAACTGTTTTTT
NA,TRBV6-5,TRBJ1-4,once,CASSPSGGLNEKLFF,TGTGCCAGCAGTCCTTCGGGGGGCCTTAATGAAAAACTGTTTTTT
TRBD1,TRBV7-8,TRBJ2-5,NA,CASSPPTGGDGTQYF,TGTGCCAGCAGCCCACCCACAGGGGGCGACGGGACCCAGTACTTC
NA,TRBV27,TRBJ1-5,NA,CASSVSLSQPQHF,TGTGCCAGCAGTGTGTCTCTTAGTCAGCCCCAGCATTTT
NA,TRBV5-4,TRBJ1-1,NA,CASSSVQENTEAFF,TGTGCCAGCAGCTCTGTTCAGGAGAACACTGAAGCTTTCTTT